The present entry profiles one TCR beta chain with its context. Its target is not known. Some clones are missing from TCRdb's copy, which holds only in-frame ones; the method was immunoSEQ multiplex PCR. The sample consists of around 79,000 clones, 60% to 85% of them appearing once. These data are taken from a study of T cells in localized non-small cell lung cancer. CDR1 and CDR2 (germline): SGHNT, YYREEE (reference sequence). The CDR3 runs to 15 residues. Trimming left V 1 base short and J 0 bases short, with 9 bases between. General study findings and limits: Of the top 100 tumor clones, median approximately 50 were in adjacent lung, approximately 29 among its top 100. Heterogeneity cannot be ruled out, as sequencing used one tumor region only. Clonality of T cells reached its maximum in uninvolved adjacent lung, surpassing tumor. Higher T cell density in the blood was associated with longer overall survival, whereas higher adjacent-lung clonality associated with shorter survival.

The sequenced sample was PBMCs, obtained before any cancer treatment. The origin of this receptor is a man aged 35-75 years with stage II squamous cell lung carcinoma. The chain is built from TRBV5-4 and TRBJ2-3; D gene ambiguous. The CDR3 DNA reads TGTGCCAGCAGCTTGTCTGCAGCTAGCACAGATACGCAGTATTTT. This sequence encodes CASSLSAASTDTQYF.